Listed below are T cell receptor beta chains from one sample, sequenced in a study of blood T cell repertoires in COVID-19. Some clones are missing from TCRdb's copy, which holds only in-frame ones; the method was immunoSEQ multiplex PCR. Of 300,000 or so clones in the sample, nearly 90% were seen once. The source material was PBMCs or T cells enriched from blood (not recorded which). Receptor source: a woman in her 30s who had recovered from COVID-19. The CDR3 runs from the conserved cysteine through the conserved F or W. D genes are given only for firm matches. Clone size, where shown, is once, few, many, or a class for clones that have expanded.

size: .
D: .
V: TRBV2
J: TRBJ1-1
DNA: TGTGCCAGCAGTGAGTCCGGTGAAGCTTTTTTT
CDR3: CASSESGEAFF

size: .
D: .
V: TRBV5-1
J: TRBJ1-2
DNA: TGCGCCAGCAGCCCCGCGACAGGACTTTTTAACTATGGCTACACCTTC
CDR3: CASSPATGLFNYGYTF

size: .
D: .
V: TRBV30
J: TRBJ1-5
DNA: TGTGCCTGGAGTGAGGGAGAGGTCTCCAATCAGCCCCAGCATTTT
CDR3: CAWSEGEVSNQPQHF

size: .
D: .
V: TRBV19
J: TRBJ1-1
DNA: TGTGCCAGTACCCGGGGATCTGAAGCTTTCTTT
CDR3: CASTRGSEAFF

size: .
D: .
V: TRBV27
J: TRBJ2-3
DNA: TGTGCCAGCAGTGCCCGACTAGGGACCTATACGCAGTATTTT
CDR3: CASSARLGTYTQYF

size: once
D: TRBD1
V: TRBV9
J: TRBJ1-1
DNA: TGTGCCAGCAGCGTATCCCGGACAGGGGGCCGATTAGCCTTGAACACTGAAGCTTTCTTT
CDR3: CASSVSRTGGRLALNTEAFF

size: .
D: TRBD1
V: TRBV7-6
J: TRBJ1-3
DNA: TGTGCCAGCAGCGTTGGACAGGGCACATTCTCTGGAAACACCATATATTTT
CDR3: CASSVGQGTFSGNTIYF

size: once
D: .
V: TRBV7-9
J: TRBJ1-2
DNA: TGTGCCAGCAGCCGAGTGGACAGTCGCTACACCTTC
CDR3: CASSRVDSRYTF

size: .
D: .
V: TRBV6-5
J: TRBJ1-1
DNA: TGTGCCAGCAGTCAATCGCCTGACGGACGGGGAGCTTTCTTT
CDR3: CASSQSPDGRGAFF

size: .
D: TRBD2
V: TRBV4-2
J: TRBJ2-3
DNA: TGTGCCAGCAGCCAAGAAACTAGCGGGGGGGCCACAGATACGCAGTATTTT
CDR3: CASSQETSGGATDTQYF

size: .
D: TRBD1
V: TRBV6-5
J: TRBJ1-1
DNA: TGTGCCAGCCGGGCCGGGACAGGGAACACTGAAGCTTTCTTT
CDR3: CASRAGTGNTEAFF

size: .
D: TRBD2
V: TRBV7-3
J: TRBJ2-5
DNA: TGTGCCAGCAGCCCCCGGGGGGGGCGTACTGGGGAGACCCAGTACTTC
CDR3: CASSPRGGRTGETQYF

size: .
D: .
V: TRBV29-1
J: TRBJ1-1
DNA: TGCAGCGTTTCACAGGGCACTGAAGCTTTCTTT
CDR3: CSVSQGTEAFF

size: once
D: .
V: TRBV19
J: TRBJ1-2
DNA: TGTGCCAGCAGTCTTGGAGGTAACTATGGCTACACCTTC
CDR3: CASSLGGNYGYTF

size: .
D: TRBD2
V: TRBV10-1
J: TRBJ2-1
DNA: TGCGCCAGCAGTATGACTAGCGGGGGGGCGAGTGAGCAGTTCTTC
CDR3: CASSMTSGGASEQFF

size: once
D: .
V: TRBV14
J: TRBJ1-1
DNA: TGTGCCAGCAGTCTGGTCGGGGTGAACACTGAAGCTTTCTTT
CDR3: CASSLVGVNTEAFF

size: .
D: .
V: TRBV14
J: TRBJ2-5
DNA: TGTGCCAGCAGCCAGGAACCCACAGGGAGGGGAAGAGAGACCCAGTACTTC
CDR3: CASSQEPTGRGRETQYF

size: .
D: TRBD2
V: TRBV19
J: TRBJ2-1
DNA: TGTGCCAGTAGACCAGGACTAGCGGGGGGGTCCTACAATGAGCAGTTCTTC
CDR3: CASRPGLAGGSYNEQFF

size: .
D: TRBD1
V: TRBV27
J: TRBJ2-1
DNA: TGTGCCAGCAGCCCTAAATGGGGACAGGGCATCAATGAGCAGTTCTTC
CDR3: CASSPKWGQGINEQFF

size: once
D: .
V: TRBV6-5
J: TRBJ1-2
DNA: TGTGCCAGCAGTTACTCGAACTTCGCCTATGGCTACACCTTC
CDR3: CASSYSNFAYGYTF

size: once
D: TRBD1
V: TRBV14
J: TRBJ1-1
DNA: TGTGCCAGCAGCCCGCGACAGGGCCGGGACACTGAAGCTTTCTTT
CDR3: CASSPRQGRDTEAFF

size: .
D: .
V: TRBV25-1
J: TRBJ1-5
DNA: TGTGCCAGCAGTATCCGGGAAGCCAATCAGCCCCAGCATTTT
CDR3: CASSIREANQPQHF